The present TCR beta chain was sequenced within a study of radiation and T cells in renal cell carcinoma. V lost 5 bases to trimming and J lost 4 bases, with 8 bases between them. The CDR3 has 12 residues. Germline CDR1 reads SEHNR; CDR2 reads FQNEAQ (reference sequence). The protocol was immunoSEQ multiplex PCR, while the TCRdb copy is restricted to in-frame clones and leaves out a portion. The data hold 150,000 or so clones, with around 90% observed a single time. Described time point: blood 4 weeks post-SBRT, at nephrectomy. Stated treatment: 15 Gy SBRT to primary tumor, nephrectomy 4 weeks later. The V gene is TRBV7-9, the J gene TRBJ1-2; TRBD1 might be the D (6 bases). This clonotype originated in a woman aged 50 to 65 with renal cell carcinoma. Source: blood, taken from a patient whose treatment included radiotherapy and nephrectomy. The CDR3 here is CASSPDSYGYTF. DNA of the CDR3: TGTGCCAGCAGCCCGGACAGCTATGGCTACACCTTC.